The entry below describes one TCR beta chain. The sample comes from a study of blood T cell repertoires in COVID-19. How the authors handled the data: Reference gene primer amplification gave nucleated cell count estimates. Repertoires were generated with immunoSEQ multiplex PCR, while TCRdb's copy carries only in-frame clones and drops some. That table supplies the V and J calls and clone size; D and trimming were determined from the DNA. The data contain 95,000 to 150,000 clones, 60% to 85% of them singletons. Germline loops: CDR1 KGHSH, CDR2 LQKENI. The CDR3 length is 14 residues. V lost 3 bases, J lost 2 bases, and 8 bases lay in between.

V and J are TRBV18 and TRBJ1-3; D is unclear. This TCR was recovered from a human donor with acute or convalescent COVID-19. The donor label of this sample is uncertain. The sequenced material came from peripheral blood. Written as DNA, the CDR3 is TGTGCCAGCTCACCCGGGTTTGCTGGAAACACCATATATTTT. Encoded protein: CASSPGFAGNTIYF.